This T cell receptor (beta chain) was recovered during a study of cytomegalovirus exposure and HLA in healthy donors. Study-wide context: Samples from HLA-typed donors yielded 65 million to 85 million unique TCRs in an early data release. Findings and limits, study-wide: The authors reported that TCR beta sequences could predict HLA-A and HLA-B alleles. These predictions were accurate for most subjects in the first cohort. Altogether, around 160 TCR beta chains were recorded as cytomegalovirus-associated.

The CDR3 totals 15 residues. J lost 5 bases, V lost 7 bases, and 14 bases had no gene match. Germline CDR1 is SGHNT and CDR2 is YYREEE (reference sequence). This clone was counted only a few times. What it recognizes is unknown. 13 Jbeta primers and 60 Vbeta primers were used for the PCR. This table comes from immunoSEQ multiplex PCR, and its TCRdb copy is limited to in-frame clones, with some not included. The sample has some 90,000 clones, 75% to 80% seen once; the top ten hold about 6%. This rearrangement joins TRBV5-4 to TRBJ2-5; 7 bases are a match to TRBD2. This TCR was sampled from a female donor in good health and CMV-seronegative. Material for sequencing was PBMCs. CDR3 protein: CASALPGGAGETQYF. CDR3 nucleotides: TGTGCCAGCGCACTGCCGGGGGGAGCGGGGGAGACCCAGTACTTC.